The 26 T cell receptor beta chains below were found in one sample sequenced in a study of molecular identifiers for immune sequencing clone quantification. Each CDR3 protein gets one entry after TCRdb re-called the PCR reads with MiXCR. The sample yields 65,000 to 70,000 distinct CDR3 sequences, around a sixth seen once. The sequenced material came from naive CD8+ T cells from blood, with Jurkat cell RNA spiked in. Subset defined: FACS-sorted CD8+CD4-CCR7+CD45RA+ naive T cells. Every receptor here comes from a human donor in good health. Some libraries in this study had Jurkat cell RNA spiked in.

The V and J genes are TRBV4-3 and TRBJ2-7, with 9 nucleotides matching TRBD2. Unmatched junction bases numbered 7, after V lost 0 bases and J lost 4 bases. CDR3 length equals 16 residues. Germline V CDR1 and CDR2: LGHNA, YSLEER. CDR3 in amino acids: CASSQEVSSGTYEQYF. DNA for the CDR3: TGCGCCAGCAGCCAAGAAGTGTCTAGCGGGACGTACGAGCAGTACTTC.

The gene calls are TRBV27 and TRBJ2-7; 16 nucleotides line up with TRBD2. Trimming took 4 bases from V and 2 from J; bases not matched to a gene: 11. The CDR3 covers 19 residues. Germline lookup yields CDR1 MNHEY and CDR2 SMNVEV (reference sequence). The CDR3 nucleotides are TGTGCCAGCAGTTCAAAAACCGGGACTAGCGGGAGGGATCCCTACGAGCAGTACTTC. Protein sequence: CASSSKTGTSGRDPYEQYF.

This clonotype was counted many times. The rearrangement joins TRBV6-5 to TRBJ1-3, with D unresolved. The CDR3 contains 15 residues. CDR1 and CDR2 (germline): MNHEY, SVGAGI. Trimming took 3 bases from V and 0 from J, leaving 9 bases between them. The CDR3: CASSYQIASGNTIYF. CDR3 nucleotide sequence: TGTGCCAGCAGTTATCAGATAGCCTCTGGAAACACCATATATTTT.

Of note for this clonotype: A much larger clone differs by one base, so this may be a read error. This chain's CDR3 is CASSLLEDYNEKLFF. In DNA form, the CDR3 reads TGTGCCAGCAGCTTGCTAGAAGATTATAATGAAAAACTGTTTTTT. The rearrangement links TRBV5-6 to TRBJ1-4; no clear D. Per germline, CDR1 SGHDT and CDR2 YYEEEE. The V gene lost 1 base and the J gene lost 4 bases, with 11 bases spanning the gap. This CDR3 has 15 residues.

The chain joins TRBV5-8 to TRBJ1-5, with 7 bases aligning to TRBD1. The CDR3 is 14 residues long. Unmatched junction bases numbered 6, after V lost 3 bases and J lost 6 bases. Germline assignment: CDR1 SGHTS and CDR2 YDEGEE. CDR3: CASSSTGKGQPQHF. The CDR3 nucleotides read TGTGCCAGCAGCTCGACAGGGAAGGGTCAGCCCCAGCATTTT. Complete variable domain (other parts from reference TRBV5-8 and TRBJ1-5): EAGVTQSPTHLIKTRGQQATLRCSPISGHTSVYWYQQALGLGLQFLLWYDEGEERNRGNFPPRFSGRQFPNYSSELNVNALELEDSALYLCASSSTGKGQPQHFGDGTRLSIL.

The sample holds many counts of this clonotype. The chain's CDR3 is CASSIDAGAYSNQPQHF. CDR3 nucleotides: TGTGCCAGTAGTATAGACGCGGGAGCTTATAGCAATCAGCCCCAGCATTTT. This rearrangement joins TRBV19 to TRBJ1-5; D is unresolved. Germline V lookup: CDR1 LNHDA, CDR2 SQIVND (reference sequence). Between the trimmed V and J ends, which lost 0 bases and 0 bases, there was a span of 12 bases. The CDR3 consists of 17 residues.

This clonotype was counted between two and nine times. This may be a read error: a much more frequent sequence differs by one nucleotide. In DNA form, the CDR3 reads TGCGCCAGCAGCCAACCCGGGGCTCCTCATTCGGAGCTGTTTTTT. It is translated as CASSQPGAPHSELFF. The chain is built from TRBV4-1 and TRBJ2-2; the D gene could be TRBD1 or TRBD2 (5 bases each). V lost 2 bases to trimming and J lost 10 bases, with 17 bases between them. CDR3 size: 15 residues. Germline V gene sequence: CDR1 MGHRA, CDR2 YSYEKL.

This clonotype was recorded at least ten times. V gene TRBV4-1 combines with J gene TRBJ2-1; 8 bases match TRBD2. The length of the CDR3 is 15 residues. The germline V gene has CDR1 MGHRA and CDR2 YSYEKL. V dropped 4 bases and J dropped 8; count of bases not matched to a gene: 10. This chain's CDR3 is CASSRLGTSVDEQFF. CDR3 nucleotide sequence: TGCGCCAGCAGCCGATTAGGGACTAGTGTTGATGAGCAGTTCTTC.

The rearrangement uses TRBV27 and TRBJ2-7, with D uncertain. Between the trimmed V and J ends, which lost 2 bases and 3 bases, there was a span of 11 bases. This CDR3 spans 14 amino acids. From germline, CDR1 is MNHEY and CDR2 SMNVEV (reference sequence). DNA of the CDR3: TGTGCCAGCAGTTTACTCGGGCAGAACTACGAGCAGTACTTC. Translating it yields CASSLLGQNYEQYF.

This clonotype has at least ten counts. This chain uses TRBV30 with TRBJ1-1; D remains ambiguous. Trimming took 3 bases from V and 6 from J, leaving 11 bases between them. Germline loops: CDR1 GTSNPN, CDR2 SVGIG (reference sequence). The CDR3 is made up of 12 amino acids. CDR3 DNA: TGTGCCTGGAGGCCGGATGCCCCTGAAGCTTTCTTT. This codes for CAWRPDAPEAFF.

The sample holds many counts of this clonotype. The J gene is TRBJ2-2, the V gene TRBV29-1, with unresolved D. With 7 bases removed from V and 6 bases from J, the gap between germline ends came to 21 bases. CDR1 is SQVTM and CDR2 is ANQGSEA in the germline V gene. The CDR3 runs to 15 residues. The CDR3 protein is CSGSGLGAWSGELFF. The CDR3 coding sequence is TGCAGCGGATCCGGGCTAGGAGCGTGGTCCGGGGAGCTGTTTTTT.

This chain connects TRBV7-9 to TRBJ2-7, with D unclear. CDR1 and CDR2 from the germline V gene are SEHNR and FQNEAQ (reference sequence). V shed 1 base and J shed 2 bases, with 6 bases lying between them. The CDR3 is made up of 13 amino acids. CDR3 bases: TGTGCCAGCAGCTTAGACAGCCCCTACGAGCAGTACTTC. Encoded protein: CASSLDSPYEQYF.

This clonotype turned up a few times. This CDR3 reads CASSDWTSGSGPQETQYF. The CDR3 region has the DNA TGTGCCAGCAGCGACTGGACTAGCGGGAGCGGACCGCAAGAGACCCAGTACTTC. The chain recombines TRBV11-2 with TRBJ2-5; 13 bases line up with TRBD2. J gave up 2 bases and V 5 bases, and 11 bases lay outside the gene matches. CDR3 length: 18 residues. Germline CDR1 reads SGHAT; CDR2 reads FQNNGV.

This clonotype was found many times. The chain couples TRBV28 to TRBJ1-1; weak D call: TRBD1 (5 bases). From germline, CDR1 is MDHEN and CDR2 SYDVKM. Deletions cut 5 bases from V and 3 bases from J, with 13 bases between. The CDR3 contains 14 residues. The CDR3 DNA follows: TGTGCCAGCAGTCCTATTCGACAGTACACTGAAGCTTTCTTT. Protein product: CASSPIRQYTEAFF.

For this clonotype: The conserved closing phenylalanine or tryptophan is absent in this CDR3, likely reflecting a read error. The CDR3 DNA reads as TGTGTCAGCAGCTTAGACCTCTGGACTAGCGGGGATGGCACAGATACGCAGTATGTT. It is translated as CVSSLDLWTSGDGTDTQYV. The V call is TRBV7-8, the J call TRBJ2-3; 12 nucleotides agree with TRBD2. The V gene's germline CDR1 is SGHVS and CDR2 FQNEAQ. This CDR3 has 19 amino acids.

In this sample, this clonotype turned up many times. The V gene is TRBV6-2 or TRBV6-3, the J gene TRBJ2-3, with 7 bases identical to TRBD2. Germline assignment: CDR1 MNHEY and CDR2 SVGEGT. This CDR3 has 18 residues. Trimming took 4 bases from V and 2 from J; bases not matched to a gene: 15. CDR3 region: CASSFVGGSGWNTDTQYF. Written as DNA, the CDR3 is TGTGCCAGCAGTTTCGTCGGCGGGAGCGGCTGGAACACAGATACGCAGTATTTT.

This clonotype was seen repeatedly, ten times or more. The chain employs TRBV7-9 and TRBJ1-1, with no clear D. The V end lost 5 bases, the J end lost 4 bases, and 14 bases lay between the germline ends. Germline V gene lookup returns CDR1 SEHNR and CDR2 FQNEAQ (reference sequence). The CDR3 is made up of 14 amino acids. The CDR3 bases are TGTGCCAGCAGCCCGGGCTCCACGGGCACTGAAGCTTTCTTT. It is translated as CASSPGSTGTEAFF.

This clonotype was detected once. The CDR3 here is CASSQDTGSLYQKTQYF. The CDR3 region has the DNA TGTGCCAGCAGCCAAGATACAGGCTCGTTGTACCAGAAGACCCAGTACTTC. This rearrangement joins TRBV4-2 to TRBJ2-5; D might be TRBD1 (5 bases). CDR3 size: 17 residues. Germline V lookup: CDR1 LGHNA, CDR2 YNFKEQ. V lost 0 bases and J 6 bases, leaving 20 bases between the germline ends.

The genes are TRBV24-1 and TRBJ1-1, with TRBD1 as a possible D gene (5 bases). The germline CDR1 and CDR2 sequences are KGHDR and SFDVKD. CDR3 length: 13 amino acids. V lost 10 bases and J 4 bases, leaving 15 bases between the germline ends. CDR3 coding DNA: TGTGCCACGGAGAGCTTCGGGGGCACTGAAGCTTTCTTT. Its translation is CATESFGGTEAFF.

This clonotype was counted between two and nine times. It may be a read error: a sequence one base away is much more abundant. The CDR3 DNA is TGTGCCAAGCAGGGGGCTGGCGGGATCCGGGATAATGAGCAGTTCTTC. This codes for CAKQGAGGIRDNEQFF. The chain recombines TRBV25-1 with TRBJ2-1, with 8 nucleotides matching TRBD1. J gave up 7 bases and V 10 bases, and 18 bases lay outside the gene matches. In germline, CDR1 is MGHDK, CDR2 SYGVNS. CDR3 length: 16 amino acids.

The table lists this clonotype with many counts. This rearrangement joins TRBV20-1 to TRBJ1-2; D is ambiguous. The CDR3 contains 13 residues. CDR1 DFQATT and CDR2 SNEGSKA come from the germline V gene (reference sequence). The V gene lost 6 bases and the J gene lost 1 base, with 12 bases spanning the gap. CDR3 protein: CSAIWADNYGYTF. The CDR3 region has the DNA TGCAGTGCCATATGGGCGGATAACTATGGCTACACCTTC.

This clonotype was seen at least ten times. This chain uses TRBV7-9 with TRBJ2-7; TRBD2 might be the D (5 bases). With 5 bases removed from V and 2 bases from J, the gap between germline ends came to 22 bases. CDR1 is SEHNR, CDR2 FQNEAQ, per germline (reference sequence). The CDR3 is 17 amino acids. The CDR3 region is CASSPPLRGRDPYEQYF. The CDR3 DNA reads as TGTGCCAGCAGCCCCCCCCTACGCGGTCGGGATCCCTACGAGCAGTACTTC.

The count of this clonotype is one. A clone one base away is much larger, so this may be a read error. The chain combines TRBV6-1 with TRBJ2-7, with a possible D match to TRBD2 (5 bases). This CDR3 region has 12 residues. Germline V lookup: CDR1 MNHNS, CDR2 SASEGT. The CDR3 DNA follows: TGTGTCCTCGAAGGACTGTCCTACGAGCAGTACTTC. Its translation is CVLEGLSYEQYF.

The sample holds a few counts of this clonotype. The chain joins TRBV3-1 to TRBJ2-5, with D maybe TRBD2 (6 bases). The germline V gene encodes CDR1 LGHDT and CDR2 YNNKEL (reference sequence). CDR3 length equals 16 residues. V was trimmed by 2 bases and J by 2 bases, leaving 15 bases between them. The CDR3 protein is CASSQIFVAVQETQYF. CDR3 DNA sequence: TGTGCCAGCAGCCAAATTTTTGTAGCGGTACAAGAGACCCAGTACTTC.

As for this clonotype: With a much larger clone just one base away, this may be a read error. The chain couples TRBV6-6 to TRBJ1-4; 10 bases line up with TRBD1. There are 16 residues in the CDR3. Germline-derived CDR1 and CDR2 are MNHNY and SVGAGI (reference sequence). CDR3 in amino acids: CASSYKADRGNEKQFF. The CDR3 nucleotides are TGTGCCAGCAGTTACAAGGCGGACAGGGGGAATGAAAAACAGTTTTTT.

This clonotype was seen many times. The gene calls are TRBV4-2 and TRBJ2-1; 8 nucleotides align to TRBD2. Germline V lookup: CDR1 LGHNA, CDR2 YNFKEQ. After removal of 5 bases from V and 1 base from J, the junction contained 7 bases not matched to a gene. The CDR3 totals 16 residues. CDR3 amino acids: CASSRILADSYNEQFF. For the CDR3, the DNA is TGTGCCAGCAGCAGAATACTAGCGGATTCCTACAATGAGCAGTTCTTC.